The 18 T cell receptor beta chains in this list originate from one sample, sequenced in a study of T cells in Graves' hyperthyroidism and ophthalmopathy. It was RNA transcripts that yielded the amplified TCR beta CDR3 regions. HTBI primers were employed in a first-round RT-PCR of the TCR CDR3. One entry per CDR3 protein results from TCRdb running MiXCR on the multiplex PCR reads. The sample lists over 250,000 distinct CDR3 sequences; roughly 20% were seen once. Sequencing was carried out using blood. Receptors originate from a man aged 25-40 years with Graves' ophthalmopathy.

This clonotype was detected only a few times. This chain connects TRBV6-1 to TRBJ2-3; 15 bases map to TRBD2. V trimming: 6 bases; J trimming: 5 bases; junction bases outside the gene matches: 18. CDR1 is MNHNS and CDR2 is SASEGT in the germline V gene. This CDR3 has 20 amino acids. For the CDR3, the DNA is TGTGCCAGCAGATCCTACAGGGGACTAGCGGGAGGCCGCCTTCGAGATACGCAGTATTTT. This translates into CASRSYRGLAGGRLRDTQYF.

This sequence joins TRBV19 and TRBJ1-1, with 7 bases aligning to TRBD1. Germline V gene data show CDR1 as LNHDA and CDR2 as SQIVND (reference sequence). V lost 3 bases, J lost 5 bases, and 6 bases stayed unmatched. The CDR3 is 14 amino acids. The CDR3 DNA reads as TGTGCCAGTAGTATCGATTACAGGGGAACTGAAGCTTTCTTT. Translation: CASSIDYRGTEAFF.

There are a few counts of this clonotype. This chain uses TRBV29-1 with TRBJ2-7, with a tentative D call TRBD2 (7 bases). The CDR3 extends over 13 amino acids. Germline values: CDR1 SQVTM, CDR2 ANQGSEA. Between the trimmed V and J ends, which lost 7 bases and 4 bases, there was a span of 17 bases. CDR3 bases: TGCAGCGGGGGGGAGGGCAGGGGTTACGAGCAGTACTTC. Translation gives CSGGEGRGYEQYF.

The CDR3 DNA follows: TGTGCCAGCAGTGACAGGGGGGGATACAATGAGCAGTTCTTC. Translation gives CASSDRGGYNEQFF. The chain recombines TRBV12-3 or TRBV12-4 with TRBJ2-1, with 9 nucleotides matching TRBD1. V dropped 5 bases and J dropped 4; count of bases not matched to a gene: 3. This CDR3 spans 14 amino acids.

The chain links TRBV12-3 or TRBV12-4 to TRBJ2-5, with a possible D match to TRBD1 (6 bases). The CDR3 runs to 15 residues. V was clipped by 6 bases and J by 4 bases, with 18 bases between them. In DNA form, the CDR3 reads TGTGCCAGCAGCCAAATACAGGGATTGGTAGAGACCCAGTACTTC. Residues: CASSQIQGLVETQYF.

J is TRBJ2-5 and V is TRBV5-4; D is perhaps TRBD1 or TRBD2 (6 bases each). The V end was cut by 5 bases, the J end by 1 base, with 21 bases between. From germline, CDR1 is SGHNT and CDR2 YYREEE (reference sequence). This CDR3 is 17 amino acids long. DNA of the CDR3: TGTGCCAGCAGTAGATGGAGGGGACAAGGGGGCCAAGAGACCCAGTACTTC. Translated, it gives CASSRWRGQGGQETQYF.

The rearrangement uses TRBV12-3 or TRBV12-4 and TRBJ2-4, with 7 bases that match TRBD2. V gave up 7 bases and J gave up 6 bases; unmatched junction bases: 3. The CDR3 runs 12 residues. CDR3 sequence reads: CASTGGVNIQYF. The CDR3 coding sequence is TGTGCCAGCACGGGGGGTGTAAACATTCAGTACTTC.

The table lists this clonotype with a few counts. This chain links TRBV9 with TRBJ2-1; TRBD2 matches at 9 bases. Germline assignment: CDR1 SGDLS and CDR2 YYNGEE. Trimming took 3 bases from V and 10 from J; bases not matched to a gene: 14. The CDR3 runs to 16 residues. CDR3 nucleotides: TGTGCCAGCAGCGGAGGAGGCGCGGGAGGGAAGTGGGAGCAGTTCTTC. Its protein product is CASSGGGAGGKWEQFF.

This clonotype has a count of ten or more. The V gene is TRBV11-2, the J gene TRBJ2-7, with a tentative D call TRBD2 (6 bases). This CDR3 contains 16 residues. Per germline, CDR1 SGHAT and CDR2 FQNNGV. The ends were cut back, 3 bases at V and 1 base at J, with 16 bases in the middle. The CDR3 sequence: CASSLGPLARSYEQYF. The CDR3 DNA is TGTGCCAGCAGCTTGGGCCCCCTAGCGAGGTCCTACGAGCAGTACTTC.

For this clonotype: This may arise from a read error, as a much more abundant clone is one base away. The V and J genes are TRBV12-3 or TRBV12-4 and TRBJ2-7; D not certain. The V and J ends lost 3 bases and 8 bases respectively, with 14 bases between them. The length of the CDR3 is 13 residues. Here the CDR3 DNA reads TGTGCCAGCAGTTTCGGTCCGAGGTACAAGCAGTACTTC. It codes for CASSFGPRYKQYF.

The chain couples TRBV20-1 to TRBJ2-3; TRBD2 aligns across 10 bases. Germline loops: CDR1 DFQATT, CDR2 SNEGSKA (reference sequence). The CDR3 runs 14 residues. V gave up 6 bases and J gave up 3 bases; unmatched junction bases: 6. As DNA, the CDR3 is TGCAGTGCGAAGCGGGAGGGAGGTACAGATACGCAGTATTTT. Residues: CSAKREGGTDTQYF.

This clonotype appeared a few times. The V gene is TRBV24-1, the J gene TRBJ2-7; 7 bases agree with TRBD1. The V segment lost 6 bases and the J segment 4 bases; nucleotides outside the gene matches: 23. Germline CDR1 reads KGHDR; CDR2 reads SFDVKD. CDR3 length equals 19 residues. The CDR3 coding sequence is TGTGCCACCAGTTCCTTTAAAGACAGGGATAAACGAGTCAGGTACGAGCAGTACTTC. This translates into CATSSFKDRDKRVRYEQYF.

The chain uses TRBV7-2 and TRBJ2-7, with 8 bases that match TRBD1. This CDR3 contains 14 residues. The germline V gene encodes CDR1 SGHTA and CDR2 FQGNSA. J gave up 2 bases and V 4 bases, and 4 bases lay outside the gene matches. CDR3 sequence reads: CASSYWTGPYEQYF. In DNA form, the CDR3 reads TGTGCCAGCAGCTACTGGACAGGGCCCTACGAGCAGTACTTC.

Note on this clonotype: Since no conserved phenylalanine or tryptophan closes the CDR3, a read error is the likely cause. The rearrangement links TRBV7-3 to TRBJ2-5; TRBD2 aligns across 9 bases. The CDR3 is 15 residues long. Unmatched junction bases numbered 4, after V lost 1 base and J lost 4 bases. Germline CDR1 reads SGHTA; CDR2 reads FQGTGA. CDR3 in amino acids: CASSLRREGSETQYL. Written as DNA, the CDR3 is TGTGCCAGCAGCTTAAGGCGGGAGGGATCAGAGACCCAGTACCTC.

This clonotype was recorded many times. V gene TRBV12-3 or TRBV12-4 combines with J gene TRBJ2-7; 8 nucleotides match TRBD1. This CDR3 is built from 14 residues. The J segment lost 2 bases and the V segment lost 6 bases, leaving 6 bases of the junction unmatched. The CDR3 here is CASRYRTGPYEQYF. CDR3 in DNA: TGTGCCAGCAGATACAGGACAGGGCCCTACGAGCAGTACTTC.

This clonotype has ten or more counts. This chain links TRBV11-2 with TRBJ2-7; no clear D gene. V was pared by 1 base and J by 7 bases, with 11 bases between. The CDR3 totals 13 residues. Germline-derived CDR1 and CDR2 are SGHAT and FQNNGV. DNA for the CDR3: TGTGCCAGCAGCTTAGCCGGCTTTAGAGAGCAGTACTTC. Translated: CASSLAGFREQYF.

This clonotype appeared many times. V gene TRBV3-1 combines with J gene TRBJ1-2, with 10 bases matching TRBD1. The ends lost 4 bases at V and 7 bases at J; junction bases unmatched: 12. This CDR3 has 16 amino acids. Germline V gene sequence: CDR1 LGHDT, CDR2 YNNKEL (reference sequence). The CDR3 here is CASSPTARQGAIGYTF. CDR3 coding DNA: TGTGCCAGCAGCCCAACCGCAAGACAGGGGGCGATTGGCTACACCTTC.

The chain recombines TRBV5-1 with TRBJ2-6; 11 bases match TRBD2. The J segment lost 4 bases and the V segment lost 0 bases, leaving 6 bases of the junction unmatched. The CDR3 has 18 residues. Looked up from germline, CDR1 is SGHRS and CDR2 is YFSETQ. As DNA, the CDR3 is TGCGCCAGCAGCTTGGAGGCTAGCGGGAGGACCGGGGCCAACGTCCTGACTTTC. It translates to CASSLEASGRTGANVLTF.